These 19 T cell receptor beta chains were all obtained from the same sample, sequenced in a study of response to subunit inactivated influenza vaccine. Each CDR3 protein is one row after TCRdb ran MiXCR on the RT-PCR reads. The sample holds about 780,000 distinct CDR3 sequences, roughly 18% seen once. The specimen comprised PBMCs from blood, sampled roughly 5 days after vaccination. These receptors were taken from a man between 45 and 60 years old who received an inactivated influenza vaccine.

In this sample, this clonotype turned up a few times. The V call is TRBV7-2, the J call TRBJ2-7, with D maybe TRBD2 (6 bases). In germline, CDR1 is SGHTA, CDR2 FQGNSA. There are 15 residues in the CDR3. The germline V and J ends were trimmed by 1 base and 5 bases, with 15 bases remaining between them. CDR3 in amino acids: CASSLDNGGSNEQYF. CDR3 DNA: TGTGCCAGCAGCTTAGACAACGGGGGAAGCAACGAGCAGTACTTC.

This clonotype has just a few counts. This chain links TRBV11-3 with TRBJ2-2; TRBD1 might be the D (6 bases). CDR1 is SGHNT, CDR2 YENEEA, per germline. The CDR3 is 17 amino acids. Trimming removed 1 base at V and 5 bases at J, with 17 bases between. CDR3 sequence reads: CASSLAGWGRGTGELFF. The CDR3 DNA is TGTGCCAGCAGCTTAGCTGGTTGGGGGCGAGGAACCGGGGAGCTGTTTTTT.

In its sample, this clonotype was seen many times. The chain combines TRBV29-1 with TRBJ2-7, with D uncertain. CDR1 SQVTM and CDR2 ANQGSEA come from the germline V gene. The CDR3 totals 13 residues. V lost 0 bases, J lost 1 base, and 7 bases lay in between. CDR3 amino acids: CSVEDLESYEQYF. The CDR3 DNA sequence: TGCAGCGTTGAAGATCTGGAATCCTACGAGCAGTACTTC.

The V and J genes are TRBV7-2 and TRBJ2-1; D uncertain. V lost 2 bases and J lost 0, with 8 bases in between. CDR1 and CDR2 (germline): SGHTA, FQGNSA. This CDR3 contains 15 residues. The CDR3 region has the DNA TGTGCCAGCAGCTTACGAAAGGACTCCTACAATGAGCAGTTCTTC. It codes for CASSLRKDSYNEQFF.

This clonotype was seen repeatedly, ten times or more. The chain employs TRBV29-1 and TRBJ2-3; D may be TRBD1 (5 bases). CDR1 is SQVTM, CDR2 ANQGSEA, per germline. V gave up 4 bases and J gave up 3 bases, with 8 bases separating them. This CDR3 comprises 12 residues. CDR3: CSVGRVTDTQYF. The CDR3 DNA follows: TGCAGCGTTGGCAGGGTTACAGATACGCAGTATTTT.

This clonotype appeared many times. The V call is TRBV6-1, the J call TRBJ1-3, with D possibly TRBD1 on 6 matching bases. The CDR3 covers 13 residues. CDR1 and CDR2 from the germline V gene are MNHNS and SASEGT. Trimming took 7 bases from V and 4 from J, leaving 11 bases between them. The CDR3 bases are TGTGCCAGCACAGGGGACGCCGGAAACACCATATATTTT. It specifies CASTGDAGNTIYF.

This clonotype was seen more than once but under ten times. The V call is TRBV7-2, the J call TRBJ1-1; D is unclear. In germline, CDR1 is SGHTA, CDR2 FQGNSA. The CDR3 contains 14 residues. V was cut by 5 bases and J by 3 bases, with 13 bases left in between. CDR3 protein: CASSHRGSYTEAFF. CDR3 in DNA: TGTGCCAGCAGCCACCGCGGCAGTTACACTGAAGCTTTCTTT.

This clonotype was counted only a few times. The chain carries TRBV6-5 and TRBJ2-5; D gene unclear. The germline V gene has CDR1 MNHEY and CDR2 SVGAGI. Trimming shortened V by 3 bases and J by 0 bases, and 14 bases separated the two germline ends. CDR3 length equals 16 residues. CDR3 coding DNA: TGTGCCAGCAGTTATCATCCACAGTTCAACCAAGAGACCCAGTACTTC. Its translation: CASSYHPQFNQETQYF.

This clonotype was picked up a small number of times. This sequence joins TRBV12-3 or TRBV12-4 and TRBJ2-7; 7 bases agree with TRBD2. CDR3 length: 15 residues. Losses at the gene ends were 11 bases for V and 2 bases for J; bases not matched to a gene: 15. The CDR3 DNA reads TGTGCCGACCTGGGGGGGAATCAACAGCCCTACGAGCAGTACTTC. This encodes CADLGGNQQPYEQYF.

This clonotype was seen a handful of times. This chain connects TRBV4-2 to TRBJ1-1; D gene uncertain. The CDR3 contains 13 residues. V was shortened by 0 bases and J by 5 bases, with 7 bases between the two germline ends. The V gene's germline CDR1 is LGHNA and CDR2 YNFKEQ. CDR3 protein: CASSQERETEAFF. The CDR3 DNA follows: TGTGCCAGCAGCCAAGAAAGAGAAACTGAAGCTTTCTTT.

Many counts were recorded for this clonotype. J is TRBJ2-7 and V is TRBV5-1, with no clear D. Germline V lookup: CDR1 SGHRS, CDR2 YFSETQ. Trimming stripped 0 bases from V and 7 bases from J, with 17 bases between. The CDR3 runs to 15 residues. The CDR3: CASSLGTPPSGEQYF. CDR3 DNA sequence: TGCGCCAGCAGCTTGGGAACCCCTCCCTCGGGTGAGCAGTACTTC.

This clonotype was observed many times. V gene TRBV27 combines with J gene TRBJ2-5; the D gene is possibly TRBD1 (6 bases). The germline CDR1 and CDR2 sequences are MNHEY and SMNVEV (reference sequence). V lost 4 bases, J lost 7 bases, and 19 bases lay in between. The CDR3 has 15 residues. The CDR3 DNA is TGTGCCAGCAGTTCCAGGGCAGGGGTCTATGTGACCCAGTACTTC. The encoded protein is CASSSRAGVYVTQYF.

This clonotype was recorded a few times. The chain joins TRBV10-3 to TRBJ2-3; perhaps TRBD2 as D (6 bases). V gave up 10 bases and J gave up 3 bases, with 11 bases separating them. CDR3 length: 12 residues. The germline gives CDR1 ENHRY, CDR2 SYGVKD. CDR3 in amino acids: CATHGGTDTQYF. In DNA form, the CDR3 reads TGTGCCACCCACGGGGGAACAGATACGCAGTATTTT.

V is TRBV24-1 and J is TRBJ2-7, with 8 bases aligning to TRBD1. V trimming: 4 bases; J trimming: 3 bases; junction bases outside the gene matches: 7. From germline, CDR1 is KGHDR and CDR2 SFDVKD. The CDR3 loop spans 15 amino acids. The CDR3 sequence is CATSDPGQGHYEQYF. The CDR3 DNA reads TGTGCCACCAGTGACCCCGGACAGGGTCACTACGAGCAGTACTTC.

In its sample, this clonotype was seen a few times. The rearrangement uses TRBV12-3 or TRBV12-4 and TRBJ2-2; TRBD1 matches at 7 bases. CDR3 length: 13 amino acids. Trimming removed 4 bases from V and 6 bases from J; junction bases left unmatched: 2. CDR3: CASSSGQAGELFF. The DNA of the CDR3 is TGTGCCAGCAGTTCCGGACAGGCCGGGGAGCTGTTTTTT.

In this sample, this clonotype turned up a few times. The gene calls are TRBV28 and TRBJ2-7, with a weak D call TRBD2 (6 bases). The CDR3 runs to 14 residues. Trimming removed 8 bases from V and 9 bases from J, with 23 bases in between. Germline V gene data show CDR1 as MDHEN and CDR2 as SYDVKM. The CDR3, as DNA: TGTGCCAGCCTAACGGGAGAGGGGAGAAGGGTGCAGTACTTC. Protein: CASLTGEGRRVQYF.

In this sample, this clonotype turned up many times. The V and J genes are TRBV5-1 and TRBJ2-1; a weak D match, TRBD1 (5 bases). The V gene lost 1 base and the J gene lost 5 bases, with 10 bases spanning the gap. CDR3 length: 14 amino acids. In germline, CDR1 is SGHRS, CDR2 YFSETQ. The CDR3 loop is CASSLMGPDNEQFF. CDR3 nucleotide sequence: TGCGCCAGCAGCTTGATGGGGCCGGACAATGAGCAGTTCTTC.

V usage is TRBV6-6 and J usage is TRBJ1-1; D unclear. The CDR3 covers 13 residues. Between the trimmed V and J ends, which lost 2 bases and 3 bases, there was a span of 7 bases. Germline lookup yields CDR1 MNHNY and CDR2 SVGAGI (reference sequence). CDR3 bases: TGTGCCAGCAGTTACCCCGGAGACACTGAAGCTTTCTTT. It specifies CASSYPGDTEAFF.

This chain joins TRBV24-1 and TRBJ2-1; D remains unclear. Trimming left V 9 bases short and J 8 bases short, with 10 bases between. Germline-derived CDR1 and CDR2 are KGHDR and SFDVKD. The CDR3 loop spans 11 amino acids. The CDR3 protein is CATGYRDEQFF. DNA of the CDR3: TGTGCCACCGGCTACCGGGATGAGCAGTTCTTC.